What follows are 29 T cell receptor beta chains derived from one specimen sequenced in a study of beta chain features in type 1 diabetes. Study-wide results and caveats: The study found moderately but significantly shorter TCRB CDR3s in all four CD4+ subsets of Type 1 diabetes patients.

Antigens of these TCRs are unknown. All of the isolated RNA was reverse transcribed, so expressed TCRB transcripts were sequenced. Profiled with immunoSEQ multiplex PCR; TCRdb holds only in-frame clones, not every one. In the table there are some 240,000 clones, 15% to 20% of which are singletons. Sample: naive CD4+ T cells from blood. The origin of the receptors is a man aged 25-45 years with type 1 diabetes.

The V and J genes are TRBV5-1 and TRBJ2-1; a weak D match, TRBD1 (6 bases). The ends were cut back, 0 bases at V and 6 bases at J, with 10 bases in the middle. In germline, CDR1 is SGHRS, CDR2 YFSETQ. This CDR3 is built from 14 residues. CDR3 bases: TGCGCCAGCAGCTTGGAAAAACAGGGCAATGAGCAGTTCTTC. It codes for CASSLEKQGNEQFF.

The rearrangement links TRBV29-1 to TRBJ2-5, with D perhaps assigned TRBD1 or TRBD2 (6 bases each). The V and J ends lost 5 bases and 0 bases respectively, with 10 bases between them. Germline CDR1 is SQVTM and CDR2 is ANQGSEA. There are 13 residues in the CDR3. The CDR3 region has the DNA TGCAGCGTTCGGGGGCGGAACCAAGAGACCCAGTACTTC. It translates to CSVRGRNQETQYF.

The chain links TRBV4-1 to TRBJ2-1; 8 nucleotides align to TRBD1. The CDR3 sequence is 14 residues long. After removal of 1 base from V and 10 bases from J, the junction contained 6 bases not matched to a gene. CDR1 and CDR2 from the germline V gene are MGHRA and YSYEKL. The CDR3 DNA follows: TGCGCCAGCAGCCAAGGATTAGACAGGGGAGAGCAGTTCTTC. This sequence encodes CASSQGLDRGEQFF.

V is TRBV4-1 and J is TRBJ2-7; D tentatively fits TRBD1 or TRBD2 (5 bases each). CDR1 MGHRA and CDR2 YSYEKL come from the germline V gene. This CDR3 has 13 residues. V lost 4 bases to trimming and J lost 2 bases, with 9 bases between them. This CDR3 is CASSRDGPYEQYF. CDR3 nucleotides: TGCGCCAGCAGCCGGGACGGACCCTACGAGCAGTACTTC.

CDR3 bases: TGCGCCAGCAGCTTGGGGGCTGTGGCGGGAGGGAGCGACATTCAGTACTTC. Amino acids: CASSLGAVAGGSDIQYF. The chain has TRBV5-1 and TRBJ2-4, with 9 bases lining up with TRBD2. The CDR3 spans 17 residues. V shed 0 bases, J shed 8 bases, and the junction held 12 bases outside the gene matches. Germline values: CDR1 SGHRS, CDR2 YFSETQ.

J is TRBJ2-5 and V is TRBV7-6, with 7 bases aligning to TRBD1. CDR3 length: 14 residues. Trimming removed 3 bases from V and 5 bases from J; junction bases left unmatched: 6. Germline CDR1 reads SGHVS; CDR2 reads FNYEAQ. CDR3 loop: CASSFPGGQETQYF. The CDR3 nucleotides are TGTGCCAGCAGCTTTCCAGGGGGTCAGGAGACCCAGTACTTC.

This chain links TRBV27 with TRBJ2-3, with 12 bases that match TRBD2. The CDR3 runs 16 residues. The germline V gene encodes CDR1 MNHEY and CDR2 SMNVEV (reference sequence). V gave up 5 bases and J gave up 1 base; unmatched junction bases: 4. The chain's CDR3 is CASSPLAGGGTDTQYF. CDR3 DNA: TGTGCCAGCAGTCCTCTAGCGGGAGGGGGCACAGATACGCAGTATTTT.

The chain recombines TRBV30 with TRBJ2-5; no definite D call. The CDR3 runs to 13 residues. Trimming removed 4 bases from V and 5 bases from J, with 14 bases in between. CDR1 is GTSNPN, CDR2 SVGIG, per germline (reference sequence). CDR3 nucleotide sequence: TGTGCCTGGATAGGGTCGCCGGTGGAGACCCAGTACTTC. Its protein is CAWIGSPVETQYF. The full variable domain, with the rest looked up from reference TRBV30 and TRBJ2-5, is SQTIHQWPATLVQPVGSPLSLECTVEGTSNPNLYWYRQAAGRGLQLLFYSVGIGQISSEVPQNLSASRPQDRQFILSSKKLLLSDSGFYLCAWIGSPVETQYFGPGTRLLVL.

The CDR3 loop is CASSVSGQTRLGEQFF. CDR3 DNA sequence: TGTGCCAGCAGCGTCTCGGGACAAACCCGTTTAGGTGAGCAGTTCTTC. The chain combines TRBV9 with TRBJ2-1; possibly TRBD1 for D (6 bases). Trimming shortened V by 2 bases and J by 9 bases, and 21 bases separated the two germline ends. Germline V CDR1 and CDR2: SGDLS, YYNGEE. The CDR3 is 16 residues long.

The V gene is TRBV7-9, the J gene TRBJ2-2; maybe TRBD2 (5 bases). This CDR3 contains 13 residues. Germline V gene data show CDR1 as SEHNR and CDR2 as FQNEAQ (reference sequence). Between the trimmed V and J ends, which lost 3 bases and 3 bases, there was a span of 5 bases. Here the CDR3 reads CASSLRDTGELFF. In DNA, the CDR3 is TGTGCCAGCAGCTTGAGGGACACCGGGGAGCTGTTTTTT. The full variable domain, rest sourced from reference TRBV7-9 and TRBJ2-2, is DTGVSQNPRHKITKRGQNVTFRCDPISEHNRLYWYRQTLGQGPEFLTYFQNEAQLEKSRLLSDRFSAERPKGSFSTLEIQRTEQGDSAMYLCASSLRDTGELFFGEGSRLTVL.

The V gene is TRBV27, the J gene TRBJ2-1, with 7 positions matching TRBD2. Germline V lookup: CDR1 MNHEY, CDR2 SMNVEV (reference sequence). The CDR3 is 15 amino acids. After removal of 6 bases from V and 2 bases from J, the junction contained 7 bases not matched to a gene. The CDR3: CASSPLAGAYNEQFF. The CDR3 nucleotides read TGTGCCAGCAGCCCACTTGCGGGAGCCTACAATGAGCAGTTCTTC.

This clone was recorded a few times. This chain joins TRBV4-3 and TRBJ2-1; TRBD1 or TRBD2 may be the D gene (5 bases each). V lost 1 base and J 4 bases, leaving 14 bases between the germline ends. Per the germline V gene, CDR1 is LGHNA and CDR2 is YSLEER. The CDR3 is 16 residues long. The DNA of the CDR3 is TGCGCCAGCAGCCAAGTCCTCGGGACGTTATACAATGAGCAGTTCTTC. Protein product: CASSQVLGTLYNEQFF.

V gene TRBV25-1 combines with J gene TRBJ2-2; possibly TRBD1 for D (7 bases). Trimming removed 10 bases at V and 7 bases at J, with 16 bases between. This CDR3 spans 13 amino acids. The germline V gene encodes CDR1 MGHDK and CDR2 SYGVNS. The DNA of the CDR3 is TGTGCCACCCGAGACAGGGAGGTCGGGGAGCTGTTTTTT. Protein: CATRDREVGELFF.

This clone occurred a few times. This sequence joins TRBV5-6 and TRBJ2-5, with D uncertain. Trimming removed 6 bases at V and 3 bases at J, with 9 bases between. The CDR3 has 12 amino acids. CDR1 is SGHDT, CDR2 YYEEEE, per germline. CDR3 loop: CASTRAEETQYF. CDR3 DNA sequence: TGTGCCAGCACAAGGGCCGAAGAGACCCAGTACTTC.

This clone was found a few times. The chain couples TRBV29-1 to TRBJ2-3, with 8 bases identical to TRBD2. V was pared by 4 bases and J by 8 bases, with 11 bases of the junction left unmatched. This CDR3 has 14 residues. Germline-derived CDR1 and CDR2 are SQVTM and ANQGSEA. The CDR3 reads CSVGPREGPSTQYF. CDR3 nucleotides: TGCAGCGTTGGGCCCCGGGAGGGCCCAAGTACGCAGTATTTT.

Only a few counts were recorded for this clone. The V gene is TRBV14, the J gene TRBJ2-4; maybe TRBD1 (6 bases). Germline assignment: CDR1 SGHDN and CDR2 FVKESK. CDR3 length equals 15 residues. Trimming pared 4 bases from V and 2 bases from J, leaving 12 bases between. The CDR3 sequence is CASSRPQGPKNIQYF. The CDR3 DNA sequence: TGTGCCAGCAGCCGGCCACAGGGCCCCAAAAACATTCAGTACTTC. Full variable domain (outside the CDR3, taken from reference TRBV14 and TRBJ2-4): EAGVTQFPSHSVIEKGQTVTLRCDPISGHDNLYWYRRVMGKEIKFLLHFVKESKQDESGMPNNRFLAERTGGTYSTLKVQPAELEDSGVYFCASSRPQGPKNIQYFGAGTRLSVL.

This clone was picked up a small number of times. CDR3 coding DNA: TGTGCCTGGAGCCACTTTAGGACTAGCGGAAAGAACACCGGGGAGCTGTTTTTT. Its translation is CAWSHFRTSGKNTGELFF. The V call is TRBV30, the J call TRBJ2-2; TRBD2 agrees at 10 bases. After removal of 3 bases from V and 1 base from J, the junction contained 11 bases not matched to a gene. The CDR3 length is 18 residues. Germline assignment: CDR1 GTSNPN and CDR2 SVGIG (reference sequence).

The CDR3 coding sequence is TGCGCCAGCAGCCGGGCAAATACAGCAAACTCTGGGGCCAACGTCCTGACTTTC. Its translation is CASSRANTANSGANVLTF. The chain combines TRBV4-1 with TRBJ2-6, with D unclear. CDR3 length: 18 residues. Trimming removed 4 bases from V and 0 bases from J, with 16 bases in between. CDR1 is MGHRA, CDR2 YSYEKL, per germline.

The chain combines TRBV4-2 with TRBJ2-7; no clear D gene. V dropped 1 base and J dropped 1 base, with 11 bases sitting between them. This CDR3 is built from 15 residues. CDR1 is LGHNA and CDR2 is YNFKEQ in the germline V gene. For the CDR3, the DNA is TGTGCCAGCAGCCAAGCTACGGCTTTATCCTACGAGCAGTACTTC. Residues: CASSQATALSYEQYF.

This clone has a single count. The rearrangement links TRBV5-1 to TRBJ2-1; 7 nucleotides align to TRBD2. Per the germline V gene, CDR1 is SGHRS and CDR2 is YFSETQ. The CDR3 sequence is 15 residues long. After removal of 5 bases from V and 0 bases from J, the junction contained 5 bases not matched to a gene. CDR3 region: CASSTSESSYNEQFF. The CDR3 nucleotides read TGCGCCAGCAGTACTAGCGAAAGCTCCTACAATGAGCAGTTCTTC.

This chain uses TRBV4-1 with TRBJ2-7; the match to TRBD1 covers 10 bases. Germline lookup yields CDR1 MGHRA and CDR2 YSYEKL. The V segment lost 5 bases and the J segment 1 base; nucleotides outside the gene matches: 5. The length of the CDR3 is 15 residues. CDR3 loop: CASSEGTGASYEQYF. The CDR3 DNA follows: TGCGCCAGCAGCGAAGGGACAGGGGCGTCCTACGAGCAGTACTTC.

The gene calls are TRBV11-2 and TRBJ2-3; D not resolved. Germline CDR1 SGHAT, CDR2 FQNNGV. The CDR3 has 11 residues. V was cut by 1 base and J by 9 bases, with 5 bases left in between. DNA of the CDR3: TGTGCCAGCAGCTTAGCGAGGACGCAGTATTTT. It translates to CASSLARTQYF.

The chain has TRBV14 and TRBJ1-1; no reliable D call. Looked up from germline, CDR1 is SGHDN and CDR2 is FVKESK. There are 16 residues in the CDR3. The V end was cut by 0 bases, the J end by 4 bases, with 15 bases between. CDR3 nucleotide sequence: TGTGCCAGCAGCCAAGATGTCATGGAAGGGCGCACTGAAGCTTTCTTT. This codes for CASSQDVMEGRTEAFF.

V and J are TRBV18 and TRBJ2-1; the D gene is possibly TRBD2 (7 bases). V was trimmed by 0 bases and J by 7 bases, leaving 13 bases between them. CDR1 KGHSH and CDR2 LQKENI come from the germline V gene. There are 15 residues in the CDR3. Written as DNA, the CDR3 is TGTGCCAGCTCACCACCGACTAGCAGGGGAAATGAGCAGTTCTTC. It translates to CASSPPTSRGNEQFF.

In its sample, this clone was seen a few times. Other DNA sequences within the sample encode an identical CDR3. The J gene is TRBJ2-1, the V gene TRBV18; TRBD2 matches at 14 bases. CDR3 size: 15 residues. Germline CDR1 reads KGHSH; CDR2 reads LQKENI. V lost 3 bases and J lost 5; bases outside the gene matches: 0. CDR3 amino acids: CASSPGLAGDNEQFF. As DNA, the CDR3 is TGTGCCAGCTCACCGGGACTAGCGGGAGACAATGAGCAGTTCTTC.

This clone was observed a few times. This chain joins TRBV4-1 and TRBJ2-3; D remains unclear. The CDR3 is 12 amino acids. In germline, CDR1 is MGHRA, CDR2 YSYEKL. Trimming stripped 5 bases from V and 10 bases from J, with 13 bases between. This CDR3 is CASSSRSVAQYF. The CDR3 nucleotides read TGCGCCAGCAGCTCCCGATCGGTGGCGCAGTATTTT.

In this sample, this clone turned up a few times. The chain links TRBV4-1 to TRBJ2-5; perhaps TRBD1 as D (6 bases). V was trimmed by 8 bases and J by 3 bases, leaving 16 bases between them. CDR3 length equals 14 residues. CDR1 and CDR2 (germline): MGHRA, YSYEKL. The CDR3 here is CASSPGQREETQYF. Written as DNA, the CDR3 is TGCGCCAGCTCCCCCGGACAGAGAGAAGAGACCCAGTACTTC.

This clone was observed a handful of times. J is TRBJ1-5 and V is TRBV6-6, with D uncertain. Germline V gene data show CDR1 as MNHNY and CDR2 as SVGAGI (reference sequence). This CDR3 region has 16 residues. Deletions cut 0 bases from V and 1 base from J, with 10 bases between. CDR3 DNA: TGTGCCAGCAGTTACTCGATAGGCCGGAGCAATCAGCCCCAGCATTTT. Amino acid sequence: CASSYSIGRSNQPQHF.

This clone occurred a few times. The chain uses TRBV6-4 and TRBJ2-3; no clear D gene. This CDR3 contains 15 residues. Germline V CDR1 and CDR2: MRHNA, SNTAGT. Trimming removed 2 bases at V and 2 bases at J, with 11 bases between. CDR3 bases: TGTGCCAGCAGTGACGGTAGGATGCTCACAGATACGCAGTATTTT. Amino acids: CASSDGRMLTDTQYF.